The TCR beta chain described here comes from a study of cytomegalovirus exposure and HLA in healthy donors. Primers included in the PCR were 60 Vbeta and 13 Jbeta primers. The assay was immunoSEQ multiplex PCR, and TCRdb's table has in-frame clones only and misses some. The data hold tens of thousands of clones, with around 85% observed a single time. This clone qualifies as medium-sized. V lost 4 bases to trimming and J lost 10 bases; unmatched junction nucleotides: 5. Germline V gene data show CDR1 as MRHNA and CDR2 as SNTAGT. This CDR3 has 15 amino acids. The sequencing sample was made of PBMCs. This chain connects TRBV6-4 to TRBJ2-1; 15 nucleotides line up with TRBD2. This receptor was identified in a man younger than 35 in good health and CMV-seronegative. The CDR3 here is CASSGGTSGGQEQFF. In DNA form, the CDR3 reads TGTGCCAGCAGTGGTGGGACTAGCGGGGGGCAAGAGCAGTTCTTC.